This T cell receptor beta chain was found in a study of PD-1 blockade in classical Hodgkin lymphoma. Study context: Nivolumab was given intravenously to patients at 3 mg/kg every 2 weeks.

Per germline, CDR1 LNHDA and CDR2 SQIVND (reference sequence). The CDR3 is 16 residues long. Trimming removed 5 bases from V and 3 bases from J; junction bases left unmatched: 10. Study conclusions and caveats: The CD4+ diversity rise by C4D1 was clearest in complete responders. Lower baseline TCR diversity marked trial partial responders and progressors. Healthy donors reportedly exceeded newly diagnosed patients in baseline TCR diversity.

A word on this clone: The antigen is not known.

Every single patient, without exception, relapsed after autologous stem cell transplantation, and brentuximab vedotin exposure varied. Only in-frame clones appear in the TCRdb table, and some are missing; sequencing was by immunoSEQ multiplex PCR. The repertoire consists of about 110,000 clones, with approximately 90% occurring once and the leading ten covering around 20%. The chain carries TRBV19 and TRBJ1-2; 9 bases are a match to TRBD1. The specimen comprised peripheral blood mononuclear cells (PBMCs), sampled before the second cycle of nivolumab. The source is a human donor with classical Hodgkin lymphoma. Here the CDR3 DNA reads TGTGCCAGTAGTGCCTTACCTTGGGACAGGGACTATGGCTACACCTTC. Translation: CASSALPWDRDYGYTF.